Listed below are T cell receptor beta chains from one sample, sequenced in a study of blood T cell repertoires in COVID-19. TCRdb keeps only in-frame clones here, not all; method: immunoSEQ multiplex PCR. The sample holds about 300,000 clones; around 84% are singletons and the top ten take about 10%. Sequences were obtained from PBMCs or T cells enriched from blood (not recorded which). These receptor sequences come from a woman under 30 who had recovered from COVID-19. The CDR3 runs from the conserved cysteine through the conserved F or W.

J gene,V gene,CDR3 protein
TRBJ2-7,TRBV6-1,CASSEARTSVFSLSSYEQYF
TRBJ1-5,TRBV11-2,CASSLGGTNSNQPQHF
TRBJ2-7,TRBV5-1,CASSVFGEAYEQYF
TRBJ1-1,TRBV30,CAWRGAEAFF
TRBJ2-3,TRBV20-1,CSASGTGGSADTQYF
TRBJ1-2,TRBV2,CASSETGGGYGYTF
TRBJ2-1,TRBV18,CASSPPKGARRHNEQFF
TRBJ2-5,TRBV18,CASSPPHGEETQYF
TRBJ2-3,TRBV6-5,CASSSLEVSTDTQYF
TRBJ1-1,TRBV11-1,CASSLGRGANEAFF
TRBJ2-3,TRBV24-1,CVTSDSSGSGDTQYF
TRBJ2-7,TRBV13,CASTRRGGGEQYF
TRBJ1-2,TRBV3-1/TRBV3-2,CASSLQGVDGYTF
TRBJ1-2,TRBV25-1,CASSTGLSYTF
TRBJ2-3,TRBV6-5,CASSSLDRVTTDTQYF
TRBJ1-1,TRBV7-6,CASSPREGMNTEAFF
TRBJ2-3,TRBV24-1,CATSHRGQVDTQYF
TRBJ2-1,TRBV7-6,CASSTLIAGAGDEQFF
TRBJ2-3,TRBV5-4,CASSSRTEGDTQYF
TRBJ1-5,TRBV4-1,CASSLDPGYSNQPQHF
TRBJ2-4,TRBV4-1,CASSQDTVGGRYF
TRBJ1-5,TRBV6-1,CASSAGRGGGNQPQHF
TRBJ1-1,TRBV5-6,CASSLQQPAYTEAFF
TRBJ1-3,TRBV13,CASSWRTGAGNTIYF
TRBJ2-2,TRBV7-9,CASSLEVGVGTGELFF
TRBJ2-3,TRBV5-1,CASSLGVPGTGGVTDTQYF
TRBJ2-3,TRBV11-2,CASSWGTVNTDTQYF
TRBJ1-1,TRBV11-3,CASSLTEGEAFF
TRBJ2-5,TRBV29-1,CSVGSGKETQYF
TRBJ2-1,TRBV19,CASSIVDGVSYNEQFF
TRBJ1-1,TRBV5-1,CASSLSRTGAPAFF
TRBJ1-2,TRBV5-5,CASSLGTFSYGYTF
TRBJ2-5,TRBV3-1/TRBV3-2,CASTGQGVRETQYF
TRBJ2-7,TRBV5-1,CASSLVPRLVSF
TRBJ2-7,TRBV14,CASSPRVSGGDPYEQYF
TRBJ2-5,TRBV12-3/TRBV12-4,CASAPSGQETQYF
TRBJ2-7,TRBV27,CASSLYWTDHAYEQYF
TRBJ1-4,TRBV28,CASREGGLGEKLFF
TRBJ1-2,TRBV19,CASSTRDSVHNYGYTF
TRBJ1-2,TRBV4-2,CASSQDTDRLNYGYTF
TRBJ2-1,TRBV7-9,CASRLGGNSYNEQFF
TRBJ2-1,TRBV3-1/TRBV3-2,CASGKLAGGNSYNEQFF
TRBJ1-2,TRBV27,CASSYAQSSYGYTF
TRBJ2-1,TRBV27,CASSLSKESEQFF
TRBJ2-3,TRBV28,CASSPQADTQYF